This T cell receptor beta chain was captured by sequencing in a study of blood T cell repertoires in COVID-19. Study at large: Sites in the United States, Italy and Spain provided acute and convalescent COVID-19 samples. PBMCs, B-cell-depleted T cells, or T cells were the source of the cDNA or gDNA that made up the material.

There are 15 residues in the CDR3. Germline CDR1 reads MNHEY; CDR2 reads SVGAGI. J gave up 5 bases and V 4 bases, and 5 bases lay outside the gene matches. In the authors' workflow: Scientists estimated how many nucleated cells there were by amplifying reference gene primers. Generated by immunoSEQ multiplex PCR, the TCRdb table keeps only in-frame clones and is missing some. V and J calls and clone size come straight from that table; D and trimming were deduced from the DNA. The table lists a few hundred thousand clones, 75% to 90% of them singletons, with roughly 0.8% in the top ten. A single count supports this clone.

The chain joins TRBV6-5 to TRBJ1-4, with 9 bases aligning to TRBD1. Source material: peripheral blood. The sequence was obtained from a man aged 30 to 39 with acute or convalescent COVID-19. The chain's CDR3 is CASSSSDRGNEKLFF. CDR3 DNA: TGTGCCAGCAGTTCCTCGGACAGGGGCAATGAAAAACTGTTTTTT.